Each of the 21 T cell receptor beta chains below was sequenced from the same sample in a study of cytomegalovirus exposure and HLA in healthy donors. The PCR was carried out with 60 Vbeta primers and 13 Jbeta primers. Libraries were prepared by immunoSEQ multiplex PCR; TCRdb keeps only in-frame clonotypes and omits some of them. The sample records 110,000 to 150,000 clones, 73% being singletons. The sample comprised PBMCs. Receptor source: a human donor in good health.

The J gene is TRBJ2-3, the V gene TRBV5-1; TRBD1 might be the D (6 bases). Germline CDR1 SGHRS, CDR2 YFSETQ. V was pared by 4 bases and J by 2 bases, with 11 bases between. The CDR3 has 14 residues. The CDR3 region has the DNA TGCGCCAGCAGCCAGGACAGTTCCACAGATACGCAGTATTTT. Encoded protein: CASSQDSSTDTQYF.

The chain is built from TRBV5-1 and TRBJ2-7, with a possible D match to TRBD1 (6 bases). The CDR3 totals 13 residues. The V gene's germline CDR1 is SGHRS and CDR2 YFSETQ. V lost 1 base and J lost 3, with 8 bases in between. In DNA, the CDR3 is TGCGCCAGCAGCTTGAGGGGGAACTACGAGCAGTACTTC. Protein sequence: CASSLRGNYEQYF.

The chain combines TRBV9 with TRBJ2-2; TRBD2 is a possible D gene (7 bases). Germline-derived CDR1 and CDR2 are SGDLS and YYNGEE. The CDR3 runs to 13 residues. V lost 3 bases to trimming and J lost 6 bases, with 9 bases between them. This CDR3 reads CASSEGGAGELFF. For the CDR3, the DNA is TGTGCCAGCAGCGAGGGGGGGGCCGGGGAGCTGTTTTTT.

In DNA, the CDR3 is TGCGCCAGCAGTGAGCGGGACAGGGCCTACGAGCAGTACTTC. Its protein product is CASSERDRAYEQYF. The chain carries TRBV10-1 and TRBJ2-7; 9 bases align to TRBD1. Germline V gene lookup returns CDR1 WNHNN and CDR2 SYGVQD (reference sequence). CDR3 length equals 14 residues. V was pared by 2 bases and J by 2 bases, with 1 base of the junction left unmatched.

As to this clone: The junction shows a germline mismatch at one end, possibly a read error. The V call is TRBV7-9, the J call TRBJ2-6; D might be TRBD2 (7 bases). The germline V gene encodes CDR1 SEHNR and CDR2 FQNEAQ (reference sequence). The CDR3 is 18 amino acids. The CDR3 loop reads CSSSRRGGLGSGANVLTF. The CDR3 coding sequence is TGTTCCAGCAGCAGGAGGGGGGGGCTGGGATCTGGGGCCAACGTCCTGACTTTC.

The genes are TRBV11-2 and TRBJ2-2; tentative D call: TRBD1 (5 bases). Between the trimmed V and J ends, which lost 2 bases and 5 bases, there was a span of 15 bases. The CDR3 is made up of 16 amino acids. Germline V gene data show CDR1 as SGHAT and CDR2 as FQNNGV. The CDR3 loop is CASSLRAGRKTGELFF. The CDR3 DNA reads as TGTGCCAGCAGCTTAAGGGCAGGGCGGAAAACCGGGGAGCTGTTTTTT.

The genes are TRBV30 and TRBJ2-2; 10 nucleotides agree with TRBD2. The CDR3 loop spans 16 amino acids. Trimming removed 2 bases from V and 0 bases from J; junction bases left unmatched: 3. Germline-derived CDR1 and CDR2 are GTSNPN and SVGIG (reference sequence). CDR3 sequence reads: CAWSFGLAANTGELFF. CDR3 nucleotides: TGTGCCTGGAGTTTCGGACTAGCGGCGAACACCGGGGAGCTGTTTTTT.

The CDR3: CASSSWLGGTGELFF. The CDR3 DNA reads as TGTGCCAGCAGCTCCTGGCTGGGGGGGACCGGGGAGCTGTTTTTT. The V call is TRBV7-9, the J call TRBJ2-2; 7 bases fit TRBD2. Germline V gene sequence: CDR1 SEHNR, CDR2 FQNEAQ (reference sequence). With 4 bases clipped from V and 5 bases from J, the junction kept 7 bases outside the gene matches. The length of the CDR3 is 15 residues. Looking up the rest from reference TRBV7-9 and TRBJ2-2 gives the full variable domain: DTGVSQNPRHKITKRGQNVTFRCDPISEHNRLYWYRQTLGQGPEFLTYFQNEAQLEKSRLLSDRFSAERPKGSFSTLEIQRTEQGDSAMYLCASSSWLGGTGELFFGEGSRLTVL.

CDR3 in DNA: TGTGCCAGCAGTGCACAGGGTTTCGAAGAGCAGTACTTC. Its translation: CASSAQGFEEQYF. This chain links TRBV2 with TRBJ2-7; D may be TRBD1 (6 bases). The CDR3 consists of 13 residues. CDR1 and CDR2 from the germline V gene are SNHLY and FYNNEI. Trimming took off 4 bases at V and 7 bases at J, with 14 bases between the two ends.

The chain combines TRBV7-9 with TRBJ2-2; the D gene is possibly TRBD2 (7 bases). There are 15 residues in the CDR3. Looked up from germline, CDR1 is SEHNR and CDR2 is FQNEAQ (reference sequence). This CDR3 reads CSNSLTGGNTGELFF. CDR3 nucleotides: TGTTCCAACAGTTTGACGGGGGGCAACACCGGGGAGCTGTTTTTT.

This clone has just one count. The gene calls are TRBV6-4 and TRBJ2-1; 10 bases are a match to TRBD1. Germline V CDR1 and CDR2: MRHNA, SNTAGT. The CDR3 length is 14 residues. V lost 6 bases to trimming and J lost 8 bases; unmatched junction nucleotides: 7. CDR3 protein: CASSRDRGMDEQFF. The DNA for the CDR3 is TGTGCCAGCAGCCGGGACAGGGGTATGGATGAGCAGTTCTTC.

The rearrangement joins TRBV15 to TRBJ2-3; weak D call: TRBD1 (6 bases). V lost 0 bases to trimming and J lost 2 bases, with 12 bases between them. Looked up from germline, CDR1 is LNHNV and CDR2 is YYDKDF (reference sequence). The CDR3 length is 16 residues. The CDR3 coding sequence is TGTGCCACCAGCAGAGATTGGGGACATAACACAGATACGCAGTATTTT. Its protein is CATSRDWGHNTDTQYF.

The genes are TRBV27 and TRBJ1-1; D may be TRBD1 (5 bases). The ends were cut back, 3 bases at V and 3 bases at J, with 17 bases in the middle. This CDR3 contains 16 residues. The germline V gene encodes CDR1 MNHEY and CDR2 SMNVEV (reference sequence). CDR3 sequence (DNA): TGTGCCAGCAGTTTGTGGCCCCGGCAGGGTGACACTGAAGCTTTCTTT. Its protein is CASSLWPRQGDTEAFF.

The genes are TRBV6-6 and TRBJ1-5; no definite D call. Germline V gene sequence: CDR1 MNHNY, CDR2 SVGAGI (reference sequence). The V end was cut by 2 bases, the J end by 0 bases, with 5 bases between. The CDR3 has 14 residues. This chain's CDR3 is CASSYLGSNQPQHF. CDR3 sequence (DNA): TGTGCCAGCAGTTACCTCGGTAGCAATCAGCCCCAGCATTTT.

The V and J genes are TRBV7-2 and TRBJ2-7; tentatively, D is TRBD1 (5 bases). V was cut by 1 base and J by 4 bases, with 14 bases left in between. There are 15 residues in the CDR3. CDR1 is SGHTA, CDR2 FQGNSA, per germline. The DNA of the CDR3 is TGTGCCAGCAGCTTAGGCCTGCGGACAAAATACGAGCAGTACTTC. Protein: CASSLGLRTKYEQYF.

The chain joins TRBV7-9 to TRBJ2-3; unclear D gene. The CDR3 has 13 amino acids. The ends were cut back, 7 bases at V and 8 bases at J, with 16 bases in the middle. Germline V gives CDR1 SEHNR, CDR2 FQNEAQ (reference sequence). CDR3 sequence (DNA): TGTGCCAGCATACCTGTTGAGGATCCTACGCAGTATTTT. Amino acid sequence: CASIPVEDPTQYF.

The rearrangement joins TRBV6-6 to TRBJ2-5, with D tentatively TRBD2 (5 bases). Germline CDR1 reads MNHNY; CDR2 reads SVGAGI (reference sequence). V dropped 6 bases and J dropped 5 bases, with 19 bases sitting between them. This CDR3 comprises 15 residues. Written as DNA, the CDR3 is TGTGCCAGCAGCCACTGGGCGGGTGTGGGGGAGACCCAGTACTTC. Translation gives CASSHWAGVGETQYF.

The chain uses TRBV5-1 and TRBJ2-2, with 9 bases lining up with TRBD2. CDR3 length equals 17 residues. V was pared by 4 bases and J by 1 base, with 8 bases of the junction left unmatched. Germline V lookup: CDR1 SGHRS, CDR2 YFSETQ. CDR3 loop: CASSLYTSGQNTGELFF. CDR3 nucleotides: TGCGCCAGCAGCCTATATACTAGCGGGCAGAACACCGGGGAGCTGTTTTTT.

This clone is a singleton in its sample. This sequence joins TRBV21-1 and TRBJ1-5; the listed D gene, TRBD1, was not tested against the DNA. TRBV21-1 is a recognized pseudogene. There are 17 residues in the CDR3. The CDR3 spells CASSKSVRVIPFQPQHF. The CDR3 nucleotides are TGTGCCAGCAGCAAATCAGTCAGGGTCATTCCTTTTCAGCCCCAGCATTTT.

The chain uses TRBV29-1 and TRBJ1-1; D gene unclear. This CDR3 spans 11 amino acids. The V gene lost 3 bases and the J gene lost 3 bases, with 5 bases spanning the gap. Germline CDR1 reads SQVTM; CDR2 reads ANQGSEA. The CDR3 region has the DNA TGCAGCGTTGAGGAGTACACTGAAGCTTTCTTT. Its protein is CSVEEYTEAFF.

The chain carries TRBV30 and TRBJ2-1; D possibly corresponds to TRBD2 (6 bases). Germline loops: CDR1 GTSNPN, CDR2 SVGIG (reference sequence). Trimming removed 5 bases at V and 9 bases at J, with 11 bases between. The CDR3 has 11 amino acids. The CDR3 DNA reads as TGTGCCTGGGGGGGGAGAGGTGAGCAGTTCTTC. Amino acid sequence: CAWGGRGEQFF.